This T cell receptor (beta chain) was profiled in a study of cytomegalovirus exposure and HLA in healthy donors. Study conclusions and caveats: Evidence from a later analysis indicated that most CMV-associated TCR beta chains looked HLA-restricted. It was reportedly the case that the classifier diagnosed cytomegalovirus status with high specificity and sensitivity. A few V segments could not be told apart, such as TRBV6-2 and TRBV6-3, and were left out. Differences between HLA loci emerged in a later analysis of TCR association rates, with DRB1 most and HLA-C fewest.

Remarks on this clone: The antigen is undetermined.

In the PCR, 60 Vbeta and 13 Jbeta primers were used. The table came from immunoSEQ multiplex PCR; TCRdb's copy has only in-frame clones and leaves some out. The table records 85,000 to 130,000 clones, more than 75% of them present only once. CDR1 SGHAT and CDR2 FQNNGV come from the germline V gene. The V end lost 5 bases, the J end lost 3 bases, and 11 bases lay between the germline ends. The CDR3 length is 13 residues. Sequenced: PBMCs. The TCR was taken from a woman aged 18 to 35 in good health and CMV-seropositive. The V and J genes are TRBV11-2 and TRBJ2-7; weak D call: TRBD2 (6 bases). CDR3 bases: TGTGCCAGCAGCCCCGCGGGATTCTACGAGCAGTACTTC. Its protein product is CASSPAGFYEQYF.